These T cell receptor beta chains were read from a single sample in a study of control samples from healthy donors and cancer patients. Repertoires were generated with immunoSEQ multiplex PCR, while TCRdb's copy carries only in-frame clones and drops some. The table lists approximately 170,000 clones, nearly 90% of them singletons. Material: blood. Source of these receptors: a woman aged 50 to 65 in good health. Both conserved end residues are part of each CDR3. A D gene is named only where the DNA matches it firmly. Some rows have no size entry. The others give once, few or many, or a class for an expanded clone.

v_call	clone_size	d_call	j_call	cdr3_nt	cdr3_aa
TRBV7-8	NA	NA	TRBJ2-7	TGTGCCAGCAGCAGGCTCGCGAGCTCCTACGAGCAGTACTTC	CASSRLASSYEQYF
TRBV4-2	NA	NA	TRBJ1-2	TGTGCCAGCAGCCACGATACAGGTGGGAACTATGGCTACACCTTC	CASSHDTGGNYGYTF
TRBV27	NA	NA	TRBJ1-4	TGTGCCAGCAGTTTATCGGTAGGGGTTAATGAAAAACTGTTTTTT	CASSLSVGVNEKLFF
TRBV11-2	NA	TRBD1	TRBJ1-3	TGTGCCAGCTCCCCGGGACAGCCGGGAAACACCATATATTTT	CASSPGQPGNTIYF
TRBV7-3	NA	NA	TRBJ2-1	TGTGCCAGCAGCCTAACCAGGGGCGGCTACAATGAGCAGTTCTTC	CASSLTRGGYNEQFF
TRBV18	NA	NA	TRBJ1-2	TGTGCCAGCTCACCGGACACTAACTATGGCTACACCTTC	CASSPDTNYGYTF
TRBV3-1/TRBV3-2	NA	TRBD1	TRBJ1-1	TGTGCCAGCAGCCGGACCTCACACAGGGGGAACACTGAAGCTTTCTTT	CASSRTSHRGNTEAFF
TRBV7-8	NA	NA	TRBJ2-7	TGTGCCAGCAGCGCGTTCGGGGGAGGCGGCTTCGAGCAGTACTTC	CASSAFGGGGFEQYF
TRBV15	NA	NA	TRBJ1-1	TGTGCCACCAGCAGAGATTTAGGGCTGGGGCCTAGGGCTGAAGCTTTCTTT	CATSRDLGLGPRAEAFF
TRBV5-1	NA	NA	TRBJ1-1	TGCGCCAGCAGCTGGGGGACGGAAACTGAAGCTTTCTTT	CASSWGTETEAFF
TRBV9	NA	NA	TRBJ2-4	TGTGCCAGCAGCGTAGAAGGGGATGCCAAAAACATTCAGTACTTC	CASSVEGDAKNIQYF
TRBV2	NA	NA	TRBJ2-1	TGTGCCAGCCAAAGAGGGTCTAGCGTGCGCAATGAGCAGTTCTTC	CASQRGSSVRNEQFF
TRBV16	few	NA	TRBJ1-1	TGTGCCAGCAGCCAATGGACCAGGACTGAAGCTTTCTTT	CASSQWTRTEAFF
TRBV5-1	NA	NA	TRBJ1-2	TGCGCCAGCAGCTTGGTCCCAGGGATAAACTATGGCTACACCTTC	CASSLVPGINYGYTF
TRBV7-3	NA	NA	TRBJ2-1	TGTGCCAGCAGCTTAGCGGACCGGACGGGGGAGCAGTTCTTC	CASSLADRTGEQFF
TRBV11-2	few	TRBD1	TRBJ2-7	TGTGCCAGCAGGCGGACAGGGGAGTACGAGCAGTACTTC	CASRRTGEYEQYF
TRBV5-5	NA	TRBD2	TRBJ2-3	TGTGCCAGCAGTCAAATTAGCGGGTCTAGCACAGATACGCAGTATTTT	CASSQISGSSTDTQYF
TRBV5-1	NA	TRBD1	TRBJ2-1	TGCGCCAGCAGCTTGGTAGGGACAGGGGCCCTCGATGAGCAGTTCTTC	CASSLVGTGALDEQFF
TRBV9	once	TRBD2	TRBJ2-1	TGTGCCAGCAGCGTGGGCGGGACTAGCGGGAGGGGTTACAATGAGCAGTTCTTC	CASSVGGTSGRGYNEQFF
TRBV7-2	NA	TRBD2	TRBJ2-5	TGTGCCAGCAGCTTAGCTAGCGGGGGGGGGCAAGAGACCCAGTACTTC	CASSLASGGGQETQYF
TRBV27	few	NA	TRBJ1-6	TGTGCCAGCAGTTTAGGAGGGGAATGGCGTAATTCACCCCTCCACTTT	CASSLGGEWRNSPLHF
TRBV5-1	NA	NA	TRBJ1-2	TGCGCCAGCAGCTCGGCCTCTGGTGGCTACACCTTC	CASSSASGGYTF
TRBV7-3	NA	TRBD1	TRBJ1-1	TGTGCCAGCAGCTTAAGGGGACAGGCGAACACTGAAGCTTTCTTT	CASSLRGQANTEAFF
TRBV19	NA	TRBD1	TRBJ1-1	TGTGCCAGTAGTAAGTTTAGAGGGGGCGGGCGGGACACTGAAGCTTTCTTT	CASSKFRGGGRDTEAFF
TRBV3-1/TRBV3-2	NA	TRBD1	TRBJ1-6	TGTGCCAGCAGCCAAGCCCGACAGGGGACCTCCTATAATTCACCCCTCCACTTT	CASSQARQGTSYNSPLHF
TRBV5-6	once	NA	TRBJ1-5	TGTGCCAGCAGCTTAGGCCAAGGGGGGTTCGGCAATCAGCCCCAGCATTTT	CASSLGQGGFGNQPQHF
TRBV28	NA	NA	TRBJ1-1	TGTGCCAGCAGCCCCCGCCAGGGCCCATCTTACACTGAAGCTTTCTTT	CASSPRQGPSYTEAFF
TRBV7-9	NA	NA	TRBJ2-1	TGTGCCAGCAGTCCCCCGGGAGATGAGCAGTTCTTC	CASSPPGDEQFF
TRBV7-9	NA	NA	TRBJ1-3	TGTGCCAGCAGCGGCAGGAGAGGTGGGGTTACTAACTCTGGAAACACCATATATTTT	CASSGRRGGVTNSGNTIYF
TRBV30	NA	TRBD2	TRBJ2-1	TGTGCCTCCTGGACTAGCGGGTCGACCTACAATGAGCAGTTCTTC	CASWTSGSTYNEQFF
TRBV11-3	NA	NA	TRBJ2-2	TGTGCCAGCAGCTTAGTACGGGGTTCCGGGGAGCTGTTTTTT	CASSLVRGSGELFF
TRBV7-8	NA	NA	TRBJ2-1	TGTGCCAGCAGCTTTACAGGGAAGAATGAGCAGTTCTTC	CASSFTGKNEQFF
TRBV30	NA	NA	TRBJ1-5	TGTGCCTGGAGCCGGAATAGCAATCAGCCCCAGCATTTT	CAWSRNSNQPQHF
TRBV4-1	NA	NA	TRBJ2-1	TGCGCCAGCAGTCGTCCCCCCTTAGAGCAGTTCTTC	CASSRPPLEQFF
TRBV28	NA	TRBD1	TRBJ1-4	TGTGCCAGCAGTCAATCTGGCGGGACAGCAACTAATGAAAAACTGTTTTTT	CASSQSGGTATNEKLFF
TRBV7-9	NA	NA	TRBJ1-4	TGTGCCAGCAGGTTGGGGAATAATGAAAAACTGTTTTTT	CASRLGNNEKLFF
TRBV5-3	NA	TRBD1	TRBJ2-7	TGTGCCAGAAGCTTGGATGGGACAGGGGGCCGAGAGCAGTACTTC	CARSLDGTGGREQYF
TRBV18	NA	TRBD1	TRBJ1-1	TGTGCCAGCTCTTCCCCACAGGGGGCTGGGGCTTTCTTT	CASSSPQGAGAFF
TRBV3-1/TRBV3-2	once	TRBD2	TRBJ2-7	TGTGCCAGCAGCCAAAGCTCTCTAGCGGGGGGCTACGAGCAGTACTTC	CASSQSSLAGGYEQYF
TRBV5-4	once	NA	TRBJ1-4	TGTGCCAGCAGCCGCGCAGGGGTTACTAATGAAAAACTGTTTTTT	CASSRAGVTNEKLFF
TRBV7-8	NA	NA	TRBJ2-2	TGTGCCAGCAGCCCTAGCGGCGGACAGACCACCGGGGAGCTGTTTTTT	CASSPSGGQTTGELFF
TRBV28	NA	NA	TRBJ2-5	TGTGCCAGCAGACCCGCCTTGGAAGAGACCCAGTACTTC	CASRPALEETQYF
TRBV24-1	NA	TRBD2	TRBJ2-3	TGTGCCACCAGTCTTGGGACTAGCGGGAGAGGCGCAGATACGCAGTATTTT	CATSLGTSGRGADTQYF
TRBV9	NA	TRBD2	TRBJ2-7	TGTGCCAGCAGCTTGTCGGGAGGCTTGCCTAACGAGCAGTACTTC	CASSLSGGLPNEQYF
TRBV15	once	TRBD2	TRBJ2-3	TGTGCCACCAGTTCCGGGGGGACCGCGAACACAGATACGCAGTATTTT	CATSSGGTANTDTQYF
TRBV7-9	NA	NA	TRBJ1-1	TGTGCCAGCAGCCACGGTACCCTTGAAGCTTTCTTT	CASSHGTLEAFF
TRBV18	few	TRBD2	TRBJ2-3	TGTGCCAGCTCACAGGGACTAGCGGTCGGCACAGATACGCAGTATTTT	CASSQGLAVGTDTQYF
TRBV4-1	NA	NA	TRBJ2-1	TGCGCCAGCAGCCAAGCCGGAGGGACTGAGCAGTTCTTC	CASSQAGGTEQFF